The entry below describes one TCR beta chain. The antigen remains undetermined. Noted treatment: oral pan-JAK inhibitor, 5-10 mg twice daily. Lesional scalp punch biopsies and peripheral blood were collected from alopecia areata patients. Following RNA extraction, reverse transcription yielded cDNA that acted as the sequencing template. Sequencing was performed with immunoSEQ multiplex PCR; in TCRdb, only in-frame clones are kept and a portion is missing. This table holds about 140,000 clones, roughly nine tenths found once. The sample belongs to a study of CD8+ T cells in alopecia areata. In the study overall: Treated patients received oral tofacitinib, 5 to 10 mg twice daily. Tofacitinib administration persisted for 6 to 18 months, succeeded by 6 months off drug. Study-wide results and caveats: Affected scalp, especially in alopecia totalis/universalis, had a higher clonality than normal scalp did.

The clonotype originates from a human donor with alopecia areata. The material was CD8+ T cells sorted from blood, obtained at week 4, from a patient treated with tofacitinib.

CDR3 protein: CSASRVREQYF. DNA of the CDR3: TGCAGTGCTAGTAGGGTCCGCGAGCAGTACTTC. The rearrangement links TRBV20-1 to TRBJ2-7; D is ambiguous. CDR1 and CDR2 from the germline V gene are DFQATT and SNEGSKA (reference sequence). This CDR3 comprises 11 residues. Trimming took off 3 bases at V and 6 bases at J, with 9 bases between the two ends.